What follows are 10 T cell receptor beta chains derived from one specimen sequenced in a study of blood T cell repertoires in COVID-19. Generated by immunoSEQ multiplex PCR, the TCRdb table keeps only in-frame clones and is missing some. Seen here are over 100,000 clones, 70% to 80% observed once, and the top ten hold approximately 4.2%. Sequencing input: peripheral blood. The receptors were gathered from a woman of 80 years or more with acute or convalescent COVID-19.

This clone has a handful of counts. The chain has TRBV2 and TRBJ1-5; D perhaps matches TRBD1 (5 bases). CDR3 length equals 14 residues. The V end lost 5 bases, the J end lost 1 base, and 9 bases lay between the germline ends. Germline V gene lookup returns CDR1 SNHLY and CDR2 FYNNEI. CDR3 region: CASSNRQSNQPQHF. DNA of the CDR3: TGTGCCAGCAGTAACCGACAGAGCAATCAGCCCCAGCATTTT.

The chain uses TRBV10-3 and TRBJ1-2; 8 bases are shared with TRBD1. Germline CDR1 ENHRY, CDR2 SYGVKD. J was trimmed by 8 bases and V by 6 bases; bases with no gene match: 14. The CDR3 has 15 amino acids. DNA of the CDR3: TGTGCCATCAGCAGTCTCCCGGGACAGGTGGGAGGCTACACCTTC. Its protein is CAISSLPGQVGGYTF.

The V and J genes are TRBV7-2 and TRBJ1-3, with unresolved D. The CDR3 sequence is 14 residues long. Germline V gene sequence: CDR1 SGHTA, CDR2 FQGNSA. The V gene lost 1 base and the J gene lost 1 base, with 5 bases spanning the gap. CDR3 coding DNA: TGTGCCAGCAGCTTAGGTCGGTCTGGAAACACCATATATTTT. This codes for CASSLGRSGNTIYF.

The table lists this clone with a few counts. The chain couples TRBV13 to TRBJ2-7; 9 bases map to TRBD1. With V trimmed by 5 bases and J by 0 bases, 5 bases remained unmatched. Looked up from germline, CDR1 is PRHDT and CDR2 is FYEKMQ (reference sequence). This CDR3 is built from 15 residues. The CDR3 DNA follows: TGTGCCAGCAGCGATACAGGGGGCCCCTCCTACGAGCAGTACTTC. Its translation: CASSDTGGPSYEQYF.

The CDR3 bases are TGTGCCTGGACTAGCGGGGGGGAACTACAAGAGACCCAGTACTTC. Residues: CAWTSGGELQETQYF. This rearrangement joins TRBV30 to TRBJ2-5, with 12 bases fitting TRBD2. The CDR3 contains 15 residues. Germline V gene lookup returns CDR1 GTSNPN and CDR2 SVGIG (reference sequence). Losses at the gene ends were 4 bases for V and 2 bases for J; bases not matched to a gene: 5.

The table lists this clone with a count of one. The CDR3 protein is CASSSGLAVSNEQFF. CDR3 DNA sequence: TGTGCCAGCAGTTCTGGACTAGCGGTGAGCAATGAGCAGTTCTTC. This rearrangement joins TRBV27 to TRBJ2-1; 10 nucleotides align to TRBD2. CDR3 size: 15 residues. V was pared by 4 bases and J by 6 bases, with 6 bases of the junction left unmatched. Germline values: CDR1 MNHEY, CDR2 SMNVEV (reference sequence).

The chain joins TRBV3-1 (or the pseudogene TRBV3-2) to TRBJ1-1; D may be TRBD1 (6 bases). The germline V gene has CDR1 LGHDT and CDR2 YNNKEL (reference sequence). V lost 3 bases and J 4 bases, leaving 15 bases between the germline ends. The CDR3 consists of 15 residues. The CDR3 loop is CASSQTAGGGTEAFF. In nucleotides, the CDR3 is TGTGCCAGCAGCCAGACTGCGGGGGGCGGCACTGAAGCTTTCTTT.

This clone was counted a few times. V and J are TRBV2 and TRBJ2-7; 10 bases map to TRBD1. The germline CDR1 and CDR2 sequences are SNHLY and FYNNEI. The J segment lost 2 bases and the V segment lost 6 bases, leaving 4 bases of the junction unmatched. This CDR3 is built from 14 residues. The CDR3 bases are TGTGCCAGCAGCCCTGGACAGGGGGCCTACGAGCAGTACTTC. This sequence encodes CASSPGQGAYEQYF.

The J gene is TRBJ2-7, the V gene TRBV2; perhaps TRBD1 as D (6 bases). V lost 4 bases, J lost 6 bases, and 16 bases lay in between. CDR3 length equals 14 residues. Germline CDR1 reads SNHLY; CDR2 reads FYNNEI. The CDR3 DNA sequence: TGTGCCAGCAGTGTTGAGAGGGGGTCGGGCGAGCAGTACTTC. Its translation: CASSVERGSGEQYF.

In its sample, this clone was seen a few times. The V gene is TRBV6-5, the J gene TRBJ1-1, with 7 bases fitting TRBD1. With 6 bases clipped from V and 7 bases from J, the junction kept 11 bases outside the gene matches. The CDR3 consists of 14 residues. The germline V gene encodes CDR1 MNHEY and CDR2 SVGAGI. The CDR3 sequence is CASSDLDRVGEAFF. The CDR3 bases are TGTGCCAGCAGCGACCTCGACAGGGTTGGTGAAGCTTTCTTT.